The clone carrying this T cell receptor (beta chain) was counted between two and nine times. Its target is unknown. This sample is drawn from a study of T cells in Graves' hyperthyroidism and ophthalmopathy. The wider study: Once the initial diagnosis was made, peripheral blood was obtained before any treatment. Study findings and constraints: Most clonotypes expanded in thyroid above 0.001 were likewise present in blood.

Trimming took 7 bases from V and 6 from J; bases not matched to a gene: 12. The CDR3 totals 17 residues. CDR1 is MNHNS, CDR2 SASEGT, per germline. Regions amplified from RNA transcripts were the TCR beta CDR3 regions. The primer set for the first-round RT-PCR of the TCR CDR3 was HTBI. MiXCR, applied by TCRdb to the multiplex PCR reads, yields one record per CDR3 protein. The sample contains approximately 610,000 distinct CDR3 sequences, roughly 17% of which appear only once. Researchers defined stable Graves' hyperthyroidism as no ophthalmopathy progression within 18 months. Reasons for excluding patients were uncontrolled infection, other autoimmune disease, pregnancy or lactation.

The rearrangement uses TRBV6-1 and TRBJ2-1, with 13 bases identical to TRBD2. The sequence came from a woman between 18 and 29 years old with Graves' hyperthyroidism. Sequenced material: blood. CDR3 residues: CASNRHSGLAGSNEQFF. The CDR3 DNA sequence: TGTGCCAGCAACCGCCACTCGGGACTAGCGGGGAGCAATGAGCAGTTCTTC.